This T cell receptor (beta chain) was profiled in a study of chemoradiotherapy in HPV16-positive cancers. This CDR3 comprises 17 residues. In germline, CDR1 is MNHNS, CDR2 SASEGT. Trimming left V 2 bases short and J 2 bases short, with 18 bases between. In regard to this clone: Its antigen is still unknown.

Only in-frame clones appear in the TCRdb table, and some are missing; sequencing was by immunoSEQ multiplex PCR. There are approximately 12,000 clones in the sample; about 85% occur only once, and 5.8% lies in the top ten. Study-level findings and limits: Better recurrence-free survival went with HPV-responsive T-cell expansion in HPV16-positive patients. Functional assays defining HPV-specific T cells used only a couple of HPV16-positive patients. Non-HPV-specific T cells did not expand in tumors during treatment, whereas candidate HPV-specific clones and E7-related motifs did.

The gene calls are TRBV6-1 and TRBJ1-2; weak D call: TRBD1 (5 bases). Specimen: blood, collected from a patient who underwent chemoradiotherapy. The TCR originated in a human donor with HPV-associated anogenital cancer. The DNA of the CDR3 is TGTGCCAGCAGTGAACGGTTCACCAGCGCAGGGAACTATGGCTACACCTTC. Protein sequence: CASSERFTSAGNYGYTF.